What follows are 30 T cell receptor beta chains derived from one specimen sequenced in a study of T cell changes during pregnancy in multiple sclerosis. Some clones are missing from TCRdb's copy, which holds only in-frame ones; the method was immunoSEQ multiplex PCR. The sample lists more than 35,000 clones; about nine tenths were seen once. The sequencing here drew on CD4+ T cells from peripheral blood mononuclear cells, taken in the first trimester of pregnancy. The receptors originated from a female donor in good health, enrolled as a control in a pregnancy study.

Note on this clone: Its ends do not fully match the called genes, so a read error is possible. The chain couples TRBV6-6 to TRBJ1-5; 8 bases fit TRBD1. This CDR3 region has 12 residues. Germline CDR1 reads MNHNY; CDR2 reads SVGAGI (reference sequence). Written as DNA, the CDR3 is TGTGCCAGCAGTTACTCCGGACAGGGTGTAAGGTTT. Translated, it gives CASSYSGQGVRF.

This chain uses TRBV7-8 with TRBJ2-5, with D possibly being TRBD1 (6 bases). The V end was cut by 6 bases, the J end by 5 bases, with 19 bases between. Germline V lookup: CDR1 SGHVS, CDR2 FQNEAQ. The length of the CDR3 is 15 residues. The CDR3 is CASSSTGKVGETQYF. CDR3 nucleotides: TGTGCCAGCAGTTCCACAGGGAAGGTGGGGGAGACCCAGTACTTC.

This clone was recorded once. The chain links TRBV2 to TRBJ1-1, with no clear D. This CDR3 region has 13 residues. Germline V lookup: CDR1 SNHLY, CDR2 FYNNEI. Deletions cut 7 bases from V and 0 bases from J, with 9 bases between. For the CDR3, the DNA is TGTGCCAGCATCCGCACAGTGAACACTGAAGCTTTCTTT. It codes for CASIRTVNTEAFF.

The chain carries TRBV18 and TRBJ1-2, with D unresolved. V was cut by 3 bases and J by 0 bases, with 11 bases left in between. Germline V gene data show CDR1 as KGHSH and CDR2 as LQKENI. This CDR3 region has 15 residues. CDR3 coding DNA: TGTGCCAGCTCACCGAGGCAGGACTCTAACTATGGCTACACCTTC. Its protein is CASSPRQDSNYGYTF.

V gene TRBV11-3 combines with J gene TRBJ2-5; D is uncertain. Trimming cost V 0 bases and J 1 base, with 6 bases left between them. CDR3 length: 14 amino acids. Germline V gene sequence: CDR1 SGHNT, CDR2 YENEEA. The CDR3 here is CASSLEPGQETQYF. The CDR3, as DNA: TGTGCCAGCAGCTTAGAGCCGGGCCAAGAGACCCAGTACTTC.

V gene TRBV6-5 combines with J gene TRBJ1-1; TRBD1 might be the D (6 bases). V was cut by 2 bases and J by 1 base, with 14 bases left in between. The CDR3 consists of 16 residues. Germline V gives CDR1 MNHEY, CDR2 SVGAGI. CDR3 protein: CASSYPGTRRNTEAFF. DNA of the CDR3: TGTGCCAGCAGTTACCCCGGGACAAGGAGGAACACTGAAGCTTTCTTT.

This chain uses TRBV25-1 with TRBJ2-2; the match to TRBD1 covers 11 bases. J lost 2 bases, V lost 5 bases, and 1 base had no gene match. This CDR3 has 15 amino acids. Germline CDR1 reads MGHDK; CDR2 reads SYGVNS. The CDR3 nucleotides are TGTGCCAGCAGTAGGACAGGGGGCAACACCGGGGAGCTGTTTTTT. It translates to CASSRTGGNTGELFF.

The chain combines TRBV6-5 with TRBJ1-4; 7 bases align to TRBD1. This CDR3 comprises 14 residues. With 8 bases clipped from V and 1 base from J, the junction kept 4 bases outside the gene matches. Looked up from germline, CDR1 is MNHEY and CDR2 is SVGAGI. CDR3 amino acids: CASSNRGTNEKLFF. In DNA form, the CDR3 reads TGTGCCAGCTCGAACAGGGGAACTAATGAAAAACTGTTTTTT.

V is TRBV6-6 and J is TRBJ1-5, with 7 bases identical to TRBD1. V lost 5 bases and J lost 4; bases outside the gene matches: 11. This CDR3 comprises 16 residues. Germline V lookup: CDR1 MNHNY, CDR2 SVGAGI (reference sequence). The CDR3 nucleotides read TGTGCCAGCAGTGGCCAAGGGACAGCCTTTAATCAGCCCCAGCATTTT. Translation gives CASSGQGTAFNQPQHF.

V and J are TRBV19 and TRBJ1-5; 7 bases align to TRBD1. This CDR3 is 15 amino acids long. CDR1 is LNHDA and CDR2 is SQIVND in the germline V gene (reference sequence). V lost 2 bases to trimming and J lost 9 bases; unmatched junction nucleotides: 10. The CDR3 loop reads CASSILQTGTRPQHF. The CDR3 bases are TGTGCCAGTAGTATACTCCAGACAGGGACGAGGCCCCAGCATTTT.

V usage is TRBV7-2 and J usage is TRBJ1-3, with D unclear. The germline V gene encodes CDR1 SGHTA and CDR2 FQGNSA. The length of the CDR3 is 12 residues. The V end was cut by 10 bases, the J end by 4 bases, with 11 bases between. The CDR3: CATTPVGNTIYF. DNA of the CDR3: TGTGCCACCACTCCGGTCGGAAACACCATATATTTT.

The gene calls are TRBV7-8 and TRBJ1-1, with 9 bases lining up with TRBD1. CDR1 and CDR2 (germline): SGHVS, FQNEAQ. Trimming cost V 3 bases and J 1 base; bases outside gene matches: 0. The CDR3 extends over 14 amino acids. CDR3 residues: CASSLDRGNTEAFF. The CDR3 nucleotides are TGTGCCAGCAGCTTGGACAGGGGGAACACTGAAGCTTTCTTT.

The chain carries TRBV19 and TRBJ2-7; 11 bases are shared with TRBD1. V lost 4 bases to trimming and J lost 5 bases; unmatched junction nucleotides: 7. Germline V gene data show CDR1 as LNHDA and CDR2 as SQIVND (reference sequence). This CDR3 is 15 amino acids long. The CDR3 reads CASSNLRTGGNEQYF. CDR3 in DNA: TGTGCCAGTAGTAACCTCCGGACAGGGGGCAACGAGCAGTACTTC.

The chain combines TRBV2 with TRBJ2-7, with 9 bases aligning to TRBD1. The CDR3 totals 15 residues. Trimming at V came to 6 bases and at J to 5 bases, leaving 11 bases not matched to a gene. CDR1 is SNHLY, CDR2 FYNNEI, per germline. For the CDR3, the DNA is TGTGCCAGCAGGAGGGACAGGGCATTCTCAGACGAGCAGTACTTC. Protein: CASRRDRAFSDEQYF. Drawing the rest from reference TRBV2 and TRBJ2-7, the complete variable domain is EPEVTQTPSHQVTQMGQEVILRCVPISNHLYFYWYRQILGQKVEFLVSFYNNEISEKSEIFDDQFSVERPDGSNFTLKIRSTKLEDSAMYFCASRRDRAFSDEQYFGPGTRLTVT.

This chain links TRBV4-1 with TRBJ1-2, with 9 bases fitting TRBD1. The germline V gene encodes CDR1 MGHRA and CDR2 YSYEKL. There are 15 residues in the CDR3. After removal of 3 bases from V and 8 bases from J, the junction contained 10 bases not matched to a gene. The DNA of the CDR3 is TGCGCCAGCAGCCAGCAAACGGGACAGGGTCGAGGCTACACCTTC. This sequence encodes CASSQQTGQGRGYTF.

The rearrangement uses TRBV5-6 and TRBJ1-6, with TRBD1 identical over 9 bases. With 5 bases clipped from V and 6 bases from J, the junction kept 3 bases outside the gene matches. This CDR3 region has 14 residues. Germline CDR1 SGHDT, CDR2 YYEEEE. CDR3: CASRLGQGNSPLHF. In DNA form, the CDR3 reads TGTGCCAGCAGGCTGGGACAGGGTAATTCACCCCTCCACTTT.

The chain recombines TRBV5-5 with TRBJ1-2; the match to TRBD1 covers 9 bases. The CDR3 runs 16 residues. From germline, CDR1 is SGHKS and CDR2 YYEKEE (reference sequence). V shed 4 bases and J 8 bases; nucleotides not matched to a gene: 15. CDR3 loop: CASSPMNIQGAGGYTF. CDR3 nucleotides: TGTGCCAGCAGCCCTATGAATATACAGGGGGCCGGGGGCTACACCTTC.

The chain has TRBV7-3 and TRBJ2-3; 13 nucleotides align to TRBD2. The CDR3 is 16 amino acids. Germline assignment: CDR1 SGHTA and CDR2 FQGTGA. After removal of 5 bases from V and 4 bases from J, the junction contained 6 bases not matched to a gene. CDR3 nucleotides: TGTGCCAGCAGCATTACTAGCGGGGGGGTTCCAGATACGCAGTATTTT. Translating gives CASSITSGGVPDTQYF.

The J gene is TRBJ1-5, the V gene TRBV6-1; possibly TRBD1 for D (5 bases). The V end lost 7 bases, the J end lost 4 bases, and 11 bases lay between the germline ends. Germline loops: CDR1 MNHNS, CDR2 SASEGT. The CDR3 consists of 13 residues. DNA for the CDR3: TGTGCCAGCAAGGGGATCCAGAATCAGCCCCAGCATTTT. Protein sequence: CASKGIQNQPQHF.

This clone showed up just once. This chain connects TRBV11-3 to TRBJ1-1; D not resolved. The CDR3 has 14 amino acids. V lost 0 bases, J lost 1 base, and 6 bases lay in between. Germline assignment: CDR1 SGHNT and CDR2 YENEEA. Written as DNA, the CDR3 is TGTGCCAGCAGCTTAGAGTCCGGGAACACTGAAGCTTTCTTT. Translated: CASSLESGNTEAFF.

This clone was detected only once. This chain links TRBV5-4 with TRBJ2-7; 7 nucleotides align to TRBD1. The CDR3 totals 14 residues. The germline V gene has CDR1 SGHNT and CDR2 YYREEE (reference sequence). The V and J ends lost 2 bases and 2 bases, in that order; junction bases with no gene match: 4. CDR3 sequence reads: CASSFQDRTYEQYF. CDR3 coding DNA: TGTGCCAGCAGCTTCCAGGACAGGACCTACGAGCAGTACTTC.

V usage is TRBV6-1 and J usage is TRBJ1-2, with 8 bases fitting TRBD1. CDR3 length: 14 residues. After removal of 5 bases from V and 8 bases from J, the junction contained 10 bases not matched to a gene. Germline V gene sequence: CDR1 MNHNS, CDR2 SASEGT. This CDR3 reads CASSQRDRLGGYTF. CDR3 coding DNA: TGTGCCAGCAGTCAAAGGGACAGGCTAGGGGGCTACACCTTC.

A note on this clone: At one boundary the junction diverges from the germline segment, which might be a read error. V gene TRBV2 combines with J gene TRBJ1-2; 10 bases map to TRBD1. The germline V gene encodes CDR1 SNHLY and CDR2 FYNNEI. The CDR3 is 14 residues long. As DNA, the CDR3 is TGTGCCAGCAGTCCAAGGGACAGGGGAGGGGACACGTTCTTC. It is translated as CASSPRDRGGDTFF.

The chain combines TRBV6-4 with TRBJ2-1; the match to TRBD1 covers 7 bases. The V segment lost 5 bases and the J segment 5 bases; nucleotides outside the gene matches: 3. The germline gives CDR1 MRHNA, CDR2 SNTAGT. This CDR3 comprises 13 residues. The CDR3 DNA sequence: TGTGCCAGCAGTACAGGGGCCAACAATGAGCAGTTCTTC. It specifies CASSTGANNEQFF.

This chain uses TRBV7-2 with TRBJ2-3; D uncertain. Germline CDR1 is SGHTA and CDR2 is FQGNSA. With 1 base removed from V and 0 bases from J, the gap between germline ends came to 8 bases. The CDR3 runs to 15 residues. The CDR3 loop reads CASSLGSGSTDTQYF. The CDR3 bases are TGTGCCAGCAGCTTAGGTTCAGGTAGCACAGATACGCAGTATTTT.

The rearrangement joins TRBV6-6 to TRBJ1-2, with TRBD1 matching 7 bases. The germline V gene has CDR1 MNHNY and CDR2 SVGAGI (reference sequence). Germline trimming cut 2 bases from V and 7 bases from J; bases unmatched to any gene: 13. The CDR3 is 16 residues long. The CDR3 DNA reads as TGTGCCAGCAGTTACCCACACGATAGACAGGGAGGTGGCTACACCTTC. It is translated as CASSYPHDRQGGGYTF.

Points on this clone: Compared with germline, one end of the junction differs, possibly owing to a read error. CDR3: CASSPRVGGRGNGYIF. The DNA of the CDR3 is TGTGCCAGCAGCCCTCGGGTAGGAGGGCGCGGAAATGGCTACATCTTC. The chain is built from TRBV7-2 and TRBJ1-2; D is undetermined. The CDR3 contains 16 residues. CDR1 SGHTA and CDR2 FQGNSA come from the germline V gene.

The rearrangement links TRBV5-6 to TRBJ1-5; 7 nucleotides match TRBD1. V was pared by 2 bases and J by 8 bases, with 10 bases of the junction left unmatched. Per germline, CDR1 SGHDT and CDR2 YYEEEE. CDR3 length: 15 amino acids. CDR3 region: CASSLYRGPEEPQHF. In nucleotides, the CDR3 is TGTGCCAGCAGCTTATACAGGGGCCCCGAGGAGCCCCAGCATTTT. Full variable domain (missing parts from reference TRBV5-6 and TRBJ1-5): DAGVTQSPTHLIKTRGQQVTLRCSPKSGHDTVSWYQQALGQGPQFIFQYYEEEERQRGNFPDRFSGHQFPNYSSELNVNALLLGDSALYLCASSLYRGPEEPQHFGDGTRLSIL.

This rearrangement joins TRBV5-8 to TRBJ1-2; 7 bases align to TRBD1. Losses at the gene ends were 4 bases for V and 9 bases for J; bases not matched to a gene: 6. This CDR3 is 12 amino acids long. Germline V lookup: CDR1 SGHTS, CDR2 YDEGEE. CDR3 protein: CASSRDSVSYTF. The CDR3 nucleotides are TGTGCCAGCAGCCGGGACAGTGTCAGCTACACCTTC.

The chain uses TRBV27 and TRBJ1-5; perhaps TRBD1 as D (5 bases). The CDR3 extends over 14 amino acids. Trimming removed 2 bases at V and 5 bases at J, with 10 bases between. In germline, CDR1 is MNHEY, CDR2 SMNVEV (reference sequence). The CDR3 protein is CASSLSREYQPQHF. DNA of the CDR3: TGTGCCAGCAGTTTAAGCAGGGAATATCAGCCCCAGCATTTT.